This is a list of T cell receptor beta chains from one sample in a study of T cell responses to AZD1222 COVID-19 vaccine. Produced via immunoSEQ multiplex PCR; TCRdb's table is partial and in-frame only. The sample lists fewer than 130,000 clones, around 94% occurring once. Source: peripheral blood, taken on day 0 of AZD1222 vaccination. The origin of the receptors is an adult in good health. Each CDR3 is given with its conserved first and last residue. D genes are given only for firm matches. Clone size appears in some rows only: once, few, many, or a class for an expanded clone.

abundance	v_gene	j_gene	d_gene	CDR3aa	CDR3nt
-	TRBV2	TRBJ2-3	-	CASILLGFGGDTQYF	TGTGCCAGCATCCTACTAGGATTCGGCGGAGATACGCAGTATTTT
-	TRBV29-1	TRBJ2-1	-	CSVEVGGAKLF	TGCAGCGTTGAAGTGGGGGGGGCGAAGCTCTTC
-	TRBV2	TRBJ1-2	-	CASTLAVNYGYTF	TGTGCCAGCACTCTGGCGGTGAACTATGGCTACACCTTC
-	TRBV19	TRBJ1-2	-	CAIEEGGGYTF	TGTGCCATCGAGGAGGGTGGAGGCTACACCTTC
-	TRBV7-3	TRBJ2-1	TRBD2	CASSYSGGVHEQFF	TGTGCCAGCAGCTATAGCGGGGGGGTTCATGAGCAGTTCTTC
-	TRBV7-8	TRBJ1-5	-	CASSLGGTGGAPPQHF	TGTGCCAGCAGCCTAGGGGGTACGGGGGGCGCCCCGCCCCAGCATTTT
-	TRBV28	TRBJ2-7	TRBD1	CATGGQGGYYEQYF	TGTGCCACCGGGGGACAGGGCGGTTACTACGAGCAGTACTTC
-	TRBV19	TRBJ1-1	TRBD1	CASSIGGGGNTEAFF	TGTGCCAGTAGTATAGGAGGGGGCGGGAACACTGAAGCTTTCTTT
-	TRBV6-2/TRBV6-3	TRBJ1-1	-	CASSYGRGGTEAFF	TGTGCCAGCAGTTACGGGAGGGGAGGCACTGAAGCTTTCTTT
-	TRBV4-3	TRBJ1-1	-	CASSQVGGNTEAFF	TGCGCCAGCAGCCAAGTCGGGGGGAACACTGAAGCTTTCTTT
-	TRBV5-1	TRBJ1-1	TRBD1	CASHFGDRISSGTEAFF	TGCGCCAGCCATTTCGGGGACAGGATTTCCTCGGGCACTGAAGCTTTCTTT
-	TRBV3-1/TRBV3-2	TRBJ1-2	-	CASSQDPRRARYNYGYTF	TGTGCCAGCAGCCAAGATCCGAGACGTGCCCGTTACAACTATGGCTACACCTTC
-	TRBV4-1	TRBJ1-2	-	CASSQDVDPRDGYTF	TGCGCCAGCAGCCAAGACGTGGATCCGAGGGATGGCTACACCTTC
-	TRBV4-3	TRBJ2-7	-	CASSLGRGGYEQYF	TGCGCCAGCAGCCTTGGGAGGGGGGGCTACGAGCAGTACTTC
-	TRBV20-1	TRBJ2-3	-	CSALSTDTQYF	TGCAGTGCTCTGAGCACAGATACGCAGTATTTT
-	TRBV5-5	TRBJ1-2	-	CASSLGPGVPNYGYTF	TGTGCCAGCAGCTTGGGCCCCGGGGTACCTAACTATGGCTACACCTTC
-	TRBV18	TRBJ1-5	-	CASSPTIGNQPQHF	TGTGCCAGCTCACCTACCATAGGGAATCAGCCCCAGCATTTT
-	TRBV7-9	TRBJ2-5	-	CASSPLWPAPDQETQYF	TGTGCCAGCAGCCCGCTTTGGCCCGCCCCAGACCAAGAGACCCAGTACTTC
-	TRBV4-1	TRBJ1-3	-	CASSQDDLSGNTIYF	TGCGCCAGCAGCCAAGACGATCTCTCTGGAAACACCATATATTTT
-	TRBV6-1	TRBJ2-1	TRBD2	CASSENAGVRNEQFF	TGTGCCAGCAGTGAAAATGCGGGAGTTAGGAATGAGCAGTTCTTC
-	TRBV19	TRBJ1-1	-	CASSISPTGNTEAFF	TGTGCCAGTAGTATAAGCCCGACAGGGAACACTGAAGCTTTCTTT
-	TRBV28	TRBJ1-5	-	CASRSQGWGQPQHF	TGTGCCAGCAGAAGTCAAGGATGGGGACAGCCCCAGCATTTT
-	TRBV6-4	TRBJ2-2	-	CASSGGVNTGELFF	TGTGCCAGCAGTGGTGGGGTGAACACCGGGGAGCTGTTTTTT
-	TRBV5-1	TRBJ1-6	-	CASSLGTAPLYNSPLHF	TGCGCCAGCAGCTTGGGGACCGCGCCGCTTTATAATTCACCCCTCCACTTT
-	TRBV11-1	TRBJ1-3	-	CASSLAWDIYSGNTIYF	TGTGCCAGCAGCTTAGCTTGGGACATCTACTCTGGAAACACCATATATTTT
-	TRBV18	TRBJ2-5	-	CASLRWGDGETQYF	TGTGCCAGCTTACGATGGGGAGATGGAGAGACCCAGTACTTC
once	TRBV19	TRBJ2-3	-	CASSLQGTDTQYF	TGTGCCAGTAGCCTCCAGGGCACAGATACGCAGTATTTT
-	TRBV9	TRBJ2-7	-	CASSRGVEQYEQYF	TGTGCCAGCTCAAGGGGGGTTGAGCAGTACGAGCAGTACTTC
-	TRBV15	TRBJ1-5	-	CATSTGNQPQHF	TGTGCCACCAGCACTGGGAATCAGCCCCAGCATTTT